The T cell receptor (beta chain) described here comes from a study of somatic mutations in cytotoxic T cells in rheumatoid arthritis. Study-level points and caveats: The study found no significant difference in CD8+ T-cell clonality between rheumatoid arthritis patients and age-matched healthy controls. Nothing was done to adjust for multiple comparisons when TRBV07 showed up slightly less in rheumatoid arthritis patients.

The germline V and J ends were trimmed by 5 bases and 5 bases, with 12 bases remaining between them. Germline lookup yields CDR1 SNHLY and CDR2 FYNNEI. The CDR3 length is 13 residues. Source study methods: Expanded CD8+ clones from patients, those larger than 1%, seldom had a match among published virus-specific TCRB sequences. The method was immunoSEQ multiplex PCR; TCRdb's version includes in-frame clones alone and lacks a portion of them. V and J calls and clone size are copied from that table; D and trimming were computed from the DNA. The sample lists approximately 20,000 clones; 85% were seen once. Positive magnetic bead selection, which isolated the CD4+ and CD8+ cells, was followed by a flow cytometry check of purity. A word on this clone: Its antigen is unknown.

Sequences were obtained from CD8+ T cells sorted from blood. This sequence was found in a woman aged 40 to 50 with rheumatoid arthritis. This chain uses TRBV2 with TRBJ1-2; maybe TRBD1 (6 bases). The CDR3 protein is CASSSDRPYGYTF. CDR3 in DNA: TGTGCCAGCAGTTCCGACAGGCCTTATGGCTACACCTTC. Filled out from reference TRBV2 and TRBJ1-2, the complete variable domain reads EPEVTQTPSHQVTQMGQEVILRCVPISNHLYFYWYRQILGQKVEFLVSFYNNEISEKSEIFDDQFSVERPDGSNFTLKIRSTKLEDSAMYFCASSSDRPYGYTFGSGTRLTVV.